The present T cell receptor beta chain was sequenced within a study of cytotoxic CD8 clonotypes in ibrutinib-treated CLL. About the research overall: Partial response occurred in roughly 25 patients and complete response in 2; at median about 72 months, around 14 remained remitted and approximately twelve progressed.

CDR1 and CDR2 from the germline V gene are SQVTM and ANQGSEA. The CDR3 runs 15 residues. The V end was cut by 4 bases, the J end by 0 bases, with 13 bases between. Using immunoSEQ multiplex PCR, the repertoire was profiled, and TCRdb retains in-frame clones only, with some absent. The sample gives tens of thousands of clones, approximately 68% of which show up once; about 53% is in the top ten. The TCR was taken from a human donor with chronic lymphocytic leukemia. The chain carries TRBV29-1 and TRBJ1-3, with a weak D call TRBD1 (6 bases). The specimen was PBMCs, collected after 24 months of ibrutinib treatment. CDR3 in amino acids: CSVGVGGSSGNTIYF. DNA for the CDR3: TGCAGCGTTGGAGTGGGGGGCTCCTCTGGAAACACCATATATTTT.